One and the same sample provided the 8 T cell receptor beta chains below, sequenced in a study of blood T cell repertoires in COVID-19. Assay: immunoSEQ multiplex PCR; the TCRdb copy retains only in-frame clones and omits some. The repertoire holds about 160,000 clones, more than 75% seen once, with about 2.3% in the top ten. Sequencing was carried out using peripheral blood. All receptors come from a young man with acute or convalescent COVID-19.

The chain has TRBV7-2 and TRBJ2-5; 12 bases align to TRBD2. V was pared by 3 bases and J by 4 bases, with 6 bases of the junction left unmatched. Germline-derived CDR1 and CDR2 are SGHTA and FQGNSA. The CDR3 length is 16 residues. CDR3 amino acids: CASSLQELAGGETQYF. In DNA form, the CDR3 reads TGTGCCAGCAGCTTGCAGGAACTAGCGGGAGGAGAGACCCAGTACTTC.

J is TRBJ1-2 and V is TRBV20-1; unclear D gene. In germline, CDR1 is DFQATT, CDR2 SNEGSKA (reference sequence). This CDR3 is built from 12 residues. Trimming took 6 bases from V and 3 from J, leaving 11 bases between them. In DNA, the CDR3 is TGCAGTGCAAGTTGGGCGTACTATGGCTACACCTTC. Its protein is CSASWAYYGYTF.

The count of this clone is one. V usage is TRBV6-5 and J usage is TRBJ2-1; 8 bases align to TRBD1. This CDR3 comprises 14 residues. Germline V gives CDR1 MNHEY, CDR2 SVGAGI. After removal of 7 bases from V and 11 bases from J, the junction contained 13 bases not matched to a gene. This chain's CDR3 is CASTSTGVAWKQFF. The CDR3 bases are TGTGCCAGCACCTCGACAGGGGTCGCATGGAAGCAGTTCTTC.

The chain couples TRBV18 to TRBJ1-3; possible D gene TRBD1, 5 bases. Deletions cut 1 base from V and 3 bases from J, with 7 bases between. Germline V gene sequence: CDR1 KGHSH, CDR2 LQKENI. This CDR3 is 14 amino acids long. The DNA for the CDR3 is TGTGCCAGCTCACCACAGGGGTATGGAAACACCATATATTTT. It yields the protein CASSPQGYGNTIYF. The full variable domain, its missing parts supplied by reference TRBV18 and TRBJ1-3, is NAGVMQNPRHLVRRRGQEARLRCSPMKGHSHVYWYRQLPEEGLKFMVYLQKENIIDESGMPKERFSAEFPKEGPSILRIQQVVRGDSAAYFCASSPQGYGNTIYFGEGSWLTVV.

This chain links TRBV11-2 with TRBJ2-5; 9 positions agree with TRBD2. Germline-derived CDR1 and CDR2 are SGHAT and FQNNGV. The CDR3 runs to 19 residues. Unmatched junction bases numbered 17, after V lost 5 bases and J lost 1 base. DNA for the CDR3: TGTGCCAGCAGCCGAATCAAGCGGGAGACTAGCGGAGTCCAAGAGACCCAGTACTTC. It is translated as CASSRIKRETSGVQETQYF. Supplemented by reference TRBV11-2 and TRBJ2-5, the full variable domain reads EAGVAQSPRYKIIEKRQSVAFWCNPISGHATLYWYQQILGQGPKLLIQFQNNGVVDDSQLPKDRFSAERLKGVDSTLKIQPAKLEDSAVYLCASSRIKRETSGVQETQYFGPGTRLLVL.

V is TRBV9 and J is TRBJ1-3, with unresolved D. Trimming removed 0 bases at V and 8 bases at J, with 15 bases between. The CDR3 extends over 15 amino acids. Germline V CDR1 and CDR2: SGDLS, YYNGEE. DNA for the CDR3: TGTGCCAGCAGCGTAGTCGGTGGAGGGTTTGACACCATATATTTT. As protein: CASSVVGGGFDTIYF.

This clone was observed a single time. V gene TRBV25-1 combines with J gene TRBJ2-7, with 10 bases fitting TRBD2. Germline-derived CDR1 and CDR2 are MGHDK and SYGVNS. J gave up 6 bases and V 4 bases, and 9 bases lay outside the gene matches. The CDR3 is 15 residues long. CDR3 sequence: CASSVERGGGGEQYF. CDR3 DNA: TGTGCCAGCAGTGTAGAGCGGGGGGGAGGAGGCGAGCAGTACTTC.

The chain carries TRBV6-6 and TRBJ1-5; 9 nucleotides line up with TRBD1. The V gene end was trimmed by 1 base and the J gene end by 7 bases; junction bases not matched to a gene: 5. Germline V CDR1 and CDR2: MNHNY, SVGAGI (reference sequence). The CDR3 is 15 amino acids. In DNA, the CDR3 is TGTGCCAGCAGTTACTTGGGACAGGGAAACCAGCCCCAGCATTTT. Protein product: CASSYLGQGNQPQHF.